The clone carrying this T cell receptor (beta chain) was recorded at least ten times. Antigen unknown. The sample comes from a study of glioma-infiltrating T cells. Study-level points and caveats: Tissue-blood divergence was below expectation in non-neoplastic patients, above in gliomas. Only very few CDR3 sequences appeared in both tissue and blood.

TCR alpha and beta CDR3 regions were amplified from RNA using iRepertoire nested multiplex PCR. For one-step reverse transcription and amplification, roughly 85-450 ng of tissue mRNA or PBMC total RNA was used. TCRdb called the multiplex PCR reads again in MiXCR, with one record for every CDR3 protein. The sample has around 90,000 distinct CDR3 sequences, roughly 37% seen once. V lost 5 bases to trimming and J lost 11 bases; unmatched junction nucleotides: 10. Germline V CDR1 and CDR2: MNHNS, SASEGT. This CDR3 has 13 amino acids. The chain uses TRBV6-1 and TRBJ2-7; 9 nucleotides agree with TRBD1. The origin of this receptor is a human donor with low-grade glioma or glioblastoma, undergoing nonglioma brain surgery, or in good health (not recorded which). Sequencing input: glioma tissue, nonneoplastic brain tissue, or PBMCs (not recorded which). The CDR3 DNA sequence: TGTGCCAGCAGTACACCGGGACAGGGCACAAAGTACTTC. This sequence encodes CASSTPGQGTKYF.